These T cell receptor beta chains were read from a single sample in a study of monozygotic twins with inflammatory bowel disease. TCRdb reworked the 5' RACE reads into one entry per CDR3 protein, no DNA. Its listing shows approximately 420,000 distinct CDR3 sequences. The source material was blood. The receptors were sampled from a human donor with ulcerative colitis or Crohn's disease, or a healthy co-twin of an affected twin (not recorded which). Both conserved end residues are part of each CDR3. Each record gives: J gene, V gene, CDR3 protein.

j_gene: TRBJ2-1; v_gene: TRBV4-2; CDR3aa: CASSRQKTGAISEQFF
j_gene: TRBJ2-2; v_gene: TRBV7-9; CDR3aa: CASSYGGGPSTGELFF
j_gene: TRBJ2-2; v_gene: TRBV6-5; CDR3aa: CATRANLRTELFF
j_gene: TRBJ2-1; v_gene: TRBV7-2; CDR3aa: CASSLARTSGRDEQFF
j_gene: TRBJ2-7; v_gene: TRBV5-1; CDR3aa: CASSDPGVDYEQYF
j_gene: TRBJ1-5; v_gene: TRBV4-1; CDR3aa: CASSQARVNQPQHF
j_gene: TRBJ2-5; v_gene: TRBV4-1; CDR3aa: CASSQFFLRREQETQYF
j_gene: TRBJ1-3; v_gene: TRBV7-2; CDR3aa: CASSEDSRSGNTIYF
j_gene: TRBJ2-2; v_gene: TRBV11-2; CDR3aa: CASSLGSVRPGELFF
j_gene: TRBJ1-5; v_gene: TRBV9; CDR3aa: CASSVDQSEGQPQHF
j_gene: TRBJ1-1; v_gene: TRBV10-3; CDR3aa: CAISAAGTNTEAFF
j_gene: TRBJ1-3; v_gene: TRBV28; CDR3aa: CASSGGGLENTIYF